This T cell receptor beta chain was identified in a study of beta chain features in type 1 diabetes. Study results and limitations: Among type 1 diabetes patients, VDJ junctions had fewer insertions and more deletions.

The table lists this clone with a few counts. Its antigen is unknown. The same CDR3 also results from other DNA sequences found in this sample. Trimming removed 4 bases at V and 8 bases at J, with 6 bases between. The CDR3 runs 11 residues. Germline CDR1 and CDR2: SNHLY and FYNNEI. CD4+ naive, central memory, regulatory and stem cell-like memory subsets were isolated by sorting on CD45RO/CCR7/CD25/CD127/CD95/CD27. Expressed TCRB transcripts were sequenced, since all the RNA that had been isolated was reverse transcribed. Several million reads were obtained on average from naive, central memory and regulatory T cell samples. Clones were sequenced by immunoSEQ multiplex PCR, and TCRdb holds only the in-frame ones, with some missing. The sample contains some 400,000 clones, less than 15% of which appear only once.

This sequence joins TRBV2 and TRBJ2-1; no reliable D call. This TCR derives from a woman younger than 30 in good health. Sequencing was done on a sample of naive CD4+ T cells from blood. In nucleotides, the CDR3 is TGTGCCAGCAGTGTATTAGATGAGCAGTTCTTC. Residues: CASSVLDEQFF.